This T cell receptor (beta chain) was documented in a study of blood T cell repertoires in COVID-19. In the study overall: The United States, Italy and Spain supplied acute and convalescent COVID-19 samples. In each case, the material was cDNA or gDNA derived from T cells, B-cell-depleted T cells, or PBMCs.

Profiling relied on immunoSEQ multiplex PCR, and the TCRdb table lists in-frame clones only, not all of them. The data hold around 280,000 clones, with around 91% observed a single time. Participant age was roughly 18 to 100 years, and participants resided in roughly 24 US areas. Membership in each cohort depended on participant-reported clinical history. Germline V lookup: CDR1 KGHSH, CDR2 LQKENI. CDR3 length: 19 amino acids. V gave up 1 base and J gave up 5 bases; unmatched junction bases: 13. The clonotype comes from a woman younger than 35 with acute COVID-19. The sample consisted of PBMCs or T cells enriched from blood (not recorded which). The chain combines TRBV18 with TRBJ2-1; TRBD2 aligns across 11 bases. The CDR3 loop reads CASSPLLLAGVVSNNEQFF. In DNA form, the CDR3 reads TGTGCCAGCTCACCACTTCTACTAGCGGGAGTAGTTAGCAACAATGAGCAGTTCTTC.